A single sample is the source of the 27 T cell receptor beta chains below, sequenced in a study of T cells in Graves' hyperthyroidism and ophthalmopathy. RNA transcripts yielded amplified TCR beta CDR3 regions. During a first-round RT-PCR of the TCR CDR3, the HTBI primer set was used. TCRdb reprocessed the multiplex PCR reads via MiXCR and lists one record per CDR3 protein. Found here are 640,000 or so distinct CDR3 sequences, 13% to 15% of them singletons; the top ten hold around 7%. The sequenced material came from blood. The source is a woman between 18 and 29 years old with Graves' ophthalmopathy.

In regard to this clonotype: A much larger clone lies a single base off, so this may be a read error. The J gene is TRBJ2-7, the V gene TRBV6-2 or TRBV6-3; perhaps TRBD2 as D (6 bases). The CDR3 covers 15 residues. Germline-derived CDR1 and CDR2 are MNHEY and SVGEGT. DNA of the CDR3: TGTGCCAGCAGTTACGGGGACTTCTCCACCTACGTGCAGTACTTC. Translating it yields CASSYGDFSTYVQYF.

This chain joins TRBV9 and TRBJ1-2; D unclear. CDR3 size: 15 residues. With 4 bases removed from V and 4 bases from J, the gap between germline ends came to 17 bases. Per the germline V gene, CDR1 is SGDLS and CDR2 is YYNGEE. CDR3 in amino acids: CASSPWGASAYGYTF. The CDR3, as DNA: TGTGCCAGCAGCCCCTGGGGTGCAAGCGCCTATGGCTACACCTTC.

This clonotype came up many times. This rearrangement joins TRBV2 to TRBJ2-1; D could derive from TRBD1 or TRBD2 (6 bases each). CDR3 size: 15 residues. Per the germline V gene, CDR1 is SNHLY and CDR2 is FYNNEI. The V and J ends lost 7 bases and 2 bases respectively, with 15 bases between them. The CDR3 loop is CASKLSGATYNEQFF. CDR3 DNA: TGTGCCAGCAAGCTCTCGGGGGCCACCTACAATGAGCAGTTCTTC.

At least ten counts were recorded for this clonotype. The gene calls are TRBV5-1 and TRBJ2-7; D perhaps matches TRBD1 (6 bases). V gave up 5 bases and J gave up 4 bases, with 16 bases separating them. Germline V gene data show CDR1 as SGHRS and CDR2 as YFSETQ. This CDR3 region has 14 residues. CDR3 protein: CASRSQGSTYEQYF. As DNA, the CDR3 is TGCGCCAGCAGATCACAGGGCTCCACGTACGAGCAGTACTTC.

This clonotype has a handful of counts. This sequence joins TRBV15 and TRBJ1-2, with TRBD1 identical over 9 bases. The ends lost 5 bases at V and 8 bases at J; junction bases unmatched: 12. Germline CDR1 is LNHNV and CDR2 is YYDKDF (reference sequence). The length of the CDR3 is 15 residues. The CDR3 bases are TGTGCCACCAGCTCAAGGAAGTACAGGGGGCACGGCTACACCTTC. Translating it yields CATSSRKYRGHGYTF.

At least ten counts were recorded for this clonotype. For the CDR3, the DNA is TGTGCCAGCAGCCGTGACGAGGGGGCTGGCTACACCTTC. This codes for CASSRDEGAGYTF. This rearrangement joins TRBV11-2 to TRBJ1-2, with 7 positions matching TRBD1. V shed 5 bases and J 7 bases; nucleotides not matched to a gene: 7. The germline CDR1 and CDR2 sequences are SGHAT and FQNNGV. The length of the CDR3 is 13 residues.

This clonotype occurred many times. The CDR3 DNA reads TGTGCCAGCAGGATGTGGGTCGGAGGGGGGGGGACCCAGTACTTC. It codes for CASRMWVGGGGTQYF. This chain connects TRBV6-1 to TRBJ2-5; D may be TRBD2 (7 bases). Between the trimmed V and J ends, which lost 6 bases and 7 bases, there was a span of 21 bases. This CDR3 has 15 residues. Germline V lookup: CDR1 MNHNS, CDR2 SASEGT.

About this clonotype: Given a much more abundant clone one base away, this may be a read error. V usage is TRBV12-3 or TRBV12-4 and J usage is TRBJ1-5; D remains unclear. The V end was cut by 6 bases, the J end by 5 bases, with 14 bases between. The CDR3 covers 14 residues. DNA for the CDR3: TGTGCCAGCAGGACGAGTGGTCTAGATCAGCCCCAGCATTTT. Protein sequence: CASRTSGLDQPQHF.

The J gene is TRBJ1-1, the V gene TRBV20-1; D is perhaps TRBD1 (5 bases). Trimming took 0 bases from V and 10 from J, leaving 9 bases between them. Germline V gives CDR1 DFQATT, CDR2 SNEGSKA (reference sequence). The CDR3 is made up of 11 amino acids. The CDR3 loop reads CSARDGRGAFF. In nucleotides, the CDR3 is TGCAGTGCTAGAGATGGTAGGGGAGCTTTCTTT.

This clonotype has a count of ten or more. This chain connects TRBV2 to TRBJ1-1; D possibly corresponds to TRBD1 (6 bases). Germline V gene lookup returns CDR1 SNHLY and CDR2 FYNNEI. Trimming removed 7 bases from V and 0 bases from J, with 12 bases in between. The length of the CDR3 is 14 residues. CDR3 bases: TGTGCCAGCATCCCGGACAGCCTGAACACTGAAGCTTTCTTT. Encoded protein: CASIPDSLNTEAFF.

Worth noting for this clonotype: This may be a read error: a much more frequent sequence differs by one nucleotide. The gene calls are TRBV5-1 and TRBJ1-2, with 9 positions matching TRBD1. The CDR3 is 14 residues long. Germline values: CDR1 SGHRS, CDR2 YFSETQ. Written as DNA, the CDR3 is TGCGCCTGCAGCTTGGATGGGACAGGGTATGGCTACACCTTC. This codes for CACSLDGTGYGYTF. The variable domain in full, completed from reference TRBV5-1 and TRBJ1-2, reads KAGVTQTPRYLIKTRGQQVTLSCSPISGHRSVSWYQQTPGQGLQFLFEYFSETQRNKGNFPGRFSGRQFSNSRSEMNVSTLELGDSALYLCACSLDGTGYGYTFGSGTRLTVV.

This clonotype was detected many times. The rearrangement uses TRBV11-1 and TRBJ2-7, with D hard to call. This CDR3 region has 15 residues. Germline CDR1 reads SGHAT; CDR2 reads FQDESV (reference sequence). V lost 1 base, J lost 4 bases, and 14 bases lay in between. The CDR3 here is CASSLGSPSPYEQYF. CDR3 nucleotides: TGTGCCAGCAGCTTAGGATCCCCGTCCCCTTACGAGCAGTACTTC.

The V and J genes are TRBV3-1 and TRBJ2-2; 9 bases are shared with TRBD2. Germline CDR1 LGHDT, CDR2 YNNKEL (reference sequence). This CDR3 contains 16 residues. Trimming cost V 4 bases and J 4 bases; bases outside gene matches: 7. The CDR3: CASSPRSGSPTGELFF. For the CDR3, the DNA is TGTGCCAGCAGCCCCCGTAGCGGGAGTCCCACCGGGGAGCTGTTTTTT.

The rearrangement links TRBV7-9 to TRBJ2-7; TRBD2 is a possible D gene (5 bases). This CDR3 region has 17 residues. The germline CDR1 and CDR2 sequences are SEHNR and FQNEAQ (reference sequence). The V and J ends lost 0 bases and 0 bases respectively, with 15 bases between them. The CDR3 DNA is TGTGCCAGCAGCTTAGCGCTTCGGGTAGGGAGCTCCTACGAGCAGTACTTC. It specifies CASSLALRVGSSYEQYF.

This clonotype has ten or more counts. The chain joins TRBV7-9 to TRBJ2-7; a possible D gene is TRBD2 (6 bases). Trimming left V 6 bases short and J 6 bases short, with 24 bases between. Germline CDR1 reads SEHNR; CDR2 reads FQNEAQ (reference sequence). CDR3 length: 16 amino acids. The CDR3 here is CASRHFRRDAPFEQYF. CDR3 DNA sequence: TGTGCCAGCAGGCATTTTAGGCGGGACGCTCCGTTCGAGCAGTACTTC.

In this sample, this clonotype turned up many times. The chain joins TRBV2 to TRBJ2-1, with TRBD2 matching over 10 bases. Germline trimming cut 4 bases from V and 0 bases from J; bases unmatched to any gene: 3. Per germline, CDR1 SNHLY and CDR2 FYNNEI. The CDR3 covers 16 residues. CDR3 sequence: CASSGLAGSSYNEQFF. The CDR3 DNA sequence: TGTGCCAGCAGTGGACTAGCGGGCAGCTCCTACAATGAGCAGTTCTTC. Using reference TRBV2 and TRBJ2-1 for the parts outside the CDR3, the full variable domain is EPEVTQTPSHQVTQMGQEVILRCVPISNHLYFYWYRQILGQKVEFLVSFYNNEISEKSEIFDDQFSVERPDGSNFTLKIRSTKLEDSAMYFCASSGLAGSSYNEQFFGPGTRLTVL.

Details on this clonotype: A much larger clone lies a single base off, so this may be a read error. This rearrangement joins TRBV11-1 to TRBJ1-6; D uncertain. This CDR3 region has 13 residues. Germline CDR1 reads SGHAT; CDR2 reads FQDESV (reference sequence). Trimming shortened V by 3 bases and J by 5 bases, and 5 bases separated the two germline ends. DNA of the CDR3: TGTGCCAGCAGCTTCTCGGATAATTCACCCCTCCACTTT. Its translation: CASSFSDNSPLHF.

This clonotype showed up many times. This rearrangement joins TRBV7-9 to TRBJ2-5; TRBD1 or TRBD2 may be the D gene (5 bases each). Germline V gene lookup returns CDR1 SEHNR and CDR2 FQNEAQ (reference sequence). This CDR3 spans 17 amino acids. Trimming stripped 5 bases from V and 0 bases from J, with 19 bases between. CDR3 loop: CASSGPEPGRHQETQYF. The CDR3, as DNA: TGTGCCAGCAGCGGCCCAGAACCGGGACGCCACCAAGAGACCCAGTACTTC.

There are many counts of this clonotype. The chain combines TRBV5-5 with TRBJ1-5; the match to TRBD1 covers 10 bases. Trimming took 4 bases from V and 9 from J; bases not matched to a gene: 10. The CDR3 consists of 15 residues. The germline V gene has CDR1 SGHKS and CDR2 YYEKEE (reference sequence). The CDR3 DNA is TGTGCCAGCAGCGTTGGGACAGGGGTCAACATGCCCCAGCATTTT. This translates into CASSVGTGVNMPQHF.

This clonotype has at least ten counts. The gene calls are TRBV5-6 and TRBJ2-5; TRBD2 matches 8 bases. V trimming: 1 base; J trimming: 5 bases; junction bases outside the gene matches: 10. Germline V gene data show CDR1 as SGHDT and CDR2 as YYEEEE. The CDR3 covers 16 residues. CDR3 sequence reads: CASSLYSGSDRETQYF. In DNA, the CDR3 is TGTGCCAGCAGCTTGTACAGCGGGAGTGATAGGGAGACCCAGTACTTC.

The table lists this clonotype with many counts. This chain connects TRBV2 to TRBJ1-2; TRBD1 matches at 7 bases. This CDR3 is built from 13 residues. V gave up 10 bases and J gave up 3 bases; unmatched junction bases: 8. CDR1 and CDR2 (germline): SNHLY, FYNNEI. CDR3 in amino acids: CAILQGRDYGYTF. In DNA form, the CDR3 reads TGTGCCATCTTACAGGGGCGCGACTATGGCTACACCTTC.

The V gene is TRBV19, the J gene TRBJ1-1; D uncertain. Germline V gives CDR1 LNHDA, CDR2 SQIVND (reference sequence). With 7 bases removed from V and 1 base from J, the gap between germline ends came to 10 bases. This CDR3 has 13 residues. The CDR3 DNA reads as TGTGCCAGTATGACCGCAGCGAACACTGAAGCTTTCTTT. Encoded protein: CASMTAANTEAFF.

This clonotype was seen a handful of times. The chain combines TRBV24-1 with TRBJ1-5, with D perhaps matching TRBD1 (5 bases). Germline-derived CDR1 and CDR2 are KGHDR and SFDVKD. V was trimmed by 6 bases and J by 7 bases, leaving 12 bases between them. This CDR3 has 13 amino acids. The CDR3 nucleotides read TGTGCCACCAGTAGCTCAGGGCACCAGCCCCAGCATTTT. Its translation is CATSSSGHQPQHF.

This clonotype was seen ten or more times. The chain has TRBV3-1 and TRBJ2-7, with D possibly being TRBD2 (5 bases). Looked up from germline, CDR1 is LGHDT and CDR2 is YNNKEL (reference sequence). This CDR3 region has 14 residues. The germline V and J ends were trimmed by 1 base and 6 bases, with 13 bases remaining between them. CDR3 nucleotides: TGTGCCAGCAGCCAAGGTCACACTAGAACCGAGCAGTACTTC. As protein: CASSQGHTRTEQYF.

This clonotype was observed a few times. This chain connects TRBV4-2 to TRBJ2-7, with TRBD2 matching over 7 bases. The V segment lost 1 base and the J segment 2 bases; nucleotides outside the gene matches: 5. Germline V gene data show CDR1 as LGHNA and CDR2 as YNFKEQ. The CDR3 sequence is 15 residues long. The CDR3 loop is CASSQGGGRPYEQYF. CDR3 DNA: TGTGCCAGCAGCCAAGGGGGCGGGAGACCCTACGAGCAGTACTTC.

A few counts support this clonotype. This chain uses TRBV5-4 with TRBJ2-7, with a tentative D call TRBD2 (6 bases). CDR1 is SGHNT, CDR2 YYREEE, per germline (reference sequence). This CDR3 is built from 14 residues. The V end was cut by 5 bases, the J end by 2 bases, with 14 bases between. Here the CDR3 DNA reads TGTGCCAGCAGTCGCTATGGAGGGCCCTACGAGCAGTACTTC. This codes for CASSRYGGPYEQYF.

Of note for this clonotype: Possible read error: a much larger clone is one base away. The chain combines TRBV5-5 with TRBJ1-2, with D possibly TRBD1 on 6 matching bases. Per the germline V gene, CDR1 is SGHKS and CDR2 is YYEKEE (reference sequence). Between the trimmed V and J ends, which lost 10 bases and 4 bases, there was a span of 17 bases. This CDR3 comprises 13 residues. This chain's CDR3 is CAGTKDRGYGYTF. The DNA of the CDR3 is TGTGCCGGCACCAAGGACAGAGGCTATGGCTACACCTTC.